The text below deals with one T cell receptor beta chain. The CDR3 covers 14 residues. Germline V CDR1 and CDR2: KGHSH, LQKENI. V dropped 6 bases and J dropped 6; count of bases not matched to a gene: 8. The data stem from a study of blood T cell repertoires in COVID-19. About the research overall: Both acute and convalescent COVID-19 samples were obtained from the United States, Italy and Spain. T cells, B-cell-depleted T cells, or PBMCs provided the cDNA or gDNA that served as material.

The assay was immunoSEQ multiplex PCR, and TCRdb's table has in-frame clones only and misses some. Among roughly 39,000 clones listed, about 87% were seen once. Material for sequencing was peripheral blood. The chain combines TRBV18 with TRBJ2-7, with 10 bases lining up with TRBD1. The receptor's source is a woman between 65 and 79 years old with acute or convalescent COVID-19. Written as DNA, the CDR3 is TGTGCCAGCTCGCCGGGACAGGGGTTCCGCGAGCAGTACGTC. This sequence encodes CASSPGQGFREQYV.